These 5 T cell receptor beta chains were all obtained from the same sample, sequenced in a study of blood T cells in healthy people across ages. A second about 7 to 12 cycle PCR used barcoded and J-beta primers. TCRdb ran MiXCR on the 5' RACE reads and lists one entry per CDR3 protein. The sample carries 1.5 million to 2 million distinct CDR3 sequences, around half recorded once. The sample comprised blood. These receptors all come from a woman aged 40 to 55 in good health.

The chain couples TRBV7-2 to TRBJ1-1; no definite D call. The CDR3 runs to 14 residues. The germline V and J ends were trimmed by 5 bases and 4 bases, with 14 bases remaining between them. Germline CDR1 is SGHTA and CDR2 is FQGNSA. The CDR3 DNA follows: TGTGCCAGCAGCGTAATTAAGGCGAGCACTGAAGCTTTCTTT. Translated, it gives CASSVIKASTEAFF.

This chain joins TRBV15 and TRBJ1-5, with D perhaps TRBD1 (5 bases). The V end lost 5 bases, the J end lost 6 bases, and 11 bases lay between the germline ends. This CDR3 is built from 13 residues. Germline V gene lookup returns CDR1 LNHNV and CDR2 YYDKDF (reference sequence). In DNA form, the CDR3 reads TGTGCCACCAGCGTGGGGCTGGGTCAGCCCCAGCATTTT. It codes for CATSVGLGQPQHF.

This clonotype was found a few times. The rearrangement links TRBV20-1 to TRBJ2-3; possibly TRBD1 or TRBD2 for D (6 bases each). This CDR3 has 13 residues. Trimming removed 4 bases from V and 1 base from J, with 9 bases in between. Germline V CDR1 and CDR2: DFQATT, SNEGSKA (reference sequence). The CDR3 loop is CSAKRGGTDTQYF. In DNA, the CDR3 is TGCAGTGCTAAGAGGGGGGGCACAGATACGCAGTATTTT.

CDR3 in DNA: TGTGCCAGCAGCTCCGGGGGCGGGGGGGTAAATGAGCAGTTCTTC. Amino acid sequence: CASSSGGGGVNEQFF. The chain carries TRBV7-2 and TRBJ2-1; TRBD2 matches at 9 bases. With 4 bases clipped from V and 7 bases from J, the junction kept 8 bases outside the gene matches. CDR3 size: 15 residues. Per germline, CDR1 SGHTA and CDR2 FQGNSA.

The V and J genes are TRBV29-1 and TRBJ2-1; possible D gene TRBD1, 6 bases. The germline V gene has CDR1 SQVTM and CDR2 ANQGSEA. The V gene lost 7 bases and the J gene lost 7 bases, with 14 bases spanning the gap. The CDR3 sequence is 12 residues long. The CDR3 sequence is CSARTAGNEQFF. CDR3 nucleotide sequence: TGCAGCGCCCGGACAGCCGGTAATGAGCAGTTCTTC.